The present T cell receptor beta chain was sequenced within a study of blood T cell repertoires in COVID-19. TCRdb's table, derived via immunoSEQ multiplex PCR, lists solely in-frame clones and lacks some. The repertoire includes about 220,000 clones, around 87% of them detected once, and roughly 16% sits in the top ten. This CDR3 has 14 amino acids. V lost 4 bases and J 3 bases, leaving 10 bases between the germline ends. CDR1 and CDR2 from the germline V gene are SGHTA and FQGNSA. The chain couples TRBV7-2 to TRBJ2-1; unclear D gene. What was sequenced was PBMCs or T cells enriched from blood (not recorded which). This clonotype was sampled from a young man who had been exposed to COVID-19. CDR3 nucleotide sequence: TGTGCCAGCAGCTCCTACTTCCTCTACAATGAGCAGTTCTTC. It is translated as CASSSYFLYNEQFF.